This TCR beta chain was found in a study of human T cells and chemical hapten exposure. About the research overall: Application of 0.01% DPC to the upper back was done by patch test, with a reading at 6 days. Study results and caveats: Expanded TCRs showed more large CDR3 clusters than pre-sensitization or healthy control sets. Patch test score was positively correlated with the counts of PT1 expanded TCRs.

MiXCR, run by TCRdb on the RACE reads, gives a single entry per CDR3 protein. This repertoire shows over 150,000 distinct CDR3 sequences, 25% to 30% found once; its top ten account for about 2.1%. Time point reported: patch test 3, about 24 weeks after DPC sensitization. Stated treatment: therapeutic diphenylcyclopropenone sensitization with weekly scalp DPC. This CDR3 contains 16 residues. V lost 4 bases, J lost 5 bases, and 10 bases stayed unmatched. The germline V gene has CDR1 SGHRS and CDR2 YFSETQ. Regarding this clonotype: Its antigen is undetermined.

The rearrangement links TRBV5-1 to TRBJ2-5; 11 bases are a match to TRBD2. This receptor was taken from a woman in her late teens or twenties with alopecia areata. Some clones in this sample may be carry-over from other donors' samples. Sequencing was performed on whole blood, taken in connection with sensitization to the hapten diphenylcyclopropenone (DPC). The DNA for the CDR3 is TGCGCCAGCAGCACTGGGACTAGCGGAAGGGTGGAGACCCAGTACTTC. Residues: CASSTGTSGRVETQYF.